This T cell receptor beta chain is drawn from a study of blood T cell repertoires in COVID-19. The germline V gene encodes CDR1 LGHNA and CDR2 YNFKEQ. This CDR3 has 15 amino acids. V gave up 5 bases and J gave up 0 bases, with 11 bases separating them. This clone came up a few times. The method was immunoSEQ multiplex PCR; TCRdb's version includes in-frame clones alone and lacks a portion of them. The data contain fewer than 150,000 clones, around 79% of them seen just once; the ten biggest clones take up 2.3%. This chain connects TRBV4-2 to TRBJ1-3, with D unresolved. Sequenced: peripheral blood. The clonotype comes from a man between 65 and 80 years old with acute or convalescent COVID-19. The CDR3 region is CASSNRRGSGNTIYF. In DNA form, the CDR3 reads TGTGCCAGCAGCAATCGACGGGGCTCTGGAAACACCATATATTTT.